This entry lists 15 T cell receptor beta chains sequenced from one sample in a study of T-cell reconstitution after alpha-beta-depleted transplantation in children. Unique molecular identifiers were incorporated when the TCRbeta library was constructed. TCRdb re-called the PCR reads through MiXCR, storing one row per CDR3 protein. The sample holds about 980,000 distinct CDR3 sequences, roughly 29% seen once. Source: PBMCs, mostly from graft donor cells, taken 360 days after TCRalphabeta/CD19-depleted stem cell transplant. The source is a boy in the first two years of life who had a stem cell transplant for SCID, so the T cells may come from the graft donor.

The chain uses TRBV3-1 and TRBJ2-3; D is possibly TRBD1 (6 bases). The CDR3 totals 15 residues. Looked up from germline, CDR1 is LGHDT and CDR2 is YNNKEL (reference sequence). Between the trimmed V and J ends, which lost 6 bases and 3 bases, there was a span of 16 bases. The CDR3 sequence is CASRPREGVTDTQYF. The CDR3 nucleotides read TGTGCCAGCAGACCTCGTGAGGGGGTGACAGATACGCAGTATTTT.

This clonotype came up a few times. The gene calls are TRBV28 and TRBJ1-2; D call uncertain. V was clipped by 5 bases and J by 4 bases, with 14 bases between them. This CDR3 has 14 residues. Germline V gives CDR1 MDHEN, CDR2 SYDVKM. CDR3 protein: CASSPRPPRYGYTF. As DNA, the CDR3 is TGTGCCAGCAGTCCACGCCCGCCTCGCTATGGCTACACCTTC.

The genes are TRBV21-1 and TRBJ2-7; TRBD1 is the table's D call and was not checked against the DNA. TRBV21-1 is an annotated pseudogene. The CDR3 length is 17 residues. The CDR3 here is CASSKVPSGQENYEQYF. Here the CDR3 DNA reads TGTGCCAGCAGCAAAGTTCCGTCGGGGCAGGAGAACTACGAGCAGTACTTC.

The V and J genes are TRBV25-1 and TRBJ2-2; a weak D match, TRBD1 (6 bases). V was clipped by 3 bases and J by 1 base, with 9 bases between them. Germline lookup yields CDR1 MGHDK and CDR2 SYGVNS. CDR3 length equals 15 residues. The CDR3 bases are TGTGCCAGCAGTGACCCCAGGGGGAACACCGGGGAGCTGTTTTTT. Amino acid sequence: CASSDPRGNTGELFF. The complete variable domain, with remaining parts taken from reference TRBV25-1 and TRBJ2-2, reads EADIYQTPRYLVIGTGKKITLECSQTMGHDKMYWYQQDPGMELHLIHYSYGVNSTEKGDLSSESTVSRIRTEHFPLTLESARPSHTSQYLCASSDPRGNTGELFFGEGSRLTVL.

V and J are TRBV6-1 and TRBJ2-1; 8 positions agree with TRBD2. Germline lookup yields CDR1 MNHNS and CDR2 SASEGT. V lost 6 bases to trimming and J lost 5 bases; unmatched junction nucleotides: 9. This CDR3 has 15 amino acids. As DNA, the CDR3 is TGTGCCAGCAGACCTGGGACTAGTGTTCACAATGAGCAGTTCTTC. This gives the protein CASRPGTSVHNEQFF.

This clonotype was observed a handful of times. The CDR3 DNA is TGCGCCAGCAGCTTGGAACCCGGGGGTGGCACTGAAGCTTTCTTT. Amino acids: CASSLEPGGGTEAFF. The chain is built from TRBV5-1 and TRBJ1-1, with D perhaps matching TRBD1 (5 bases). The germline V gene encodes CDR1 SGHRS and CDR2 YFSETQ. The length of the CDR3 is 15 residues. V was pared by 0 bases and J by 4 bases, with 13 bases between.

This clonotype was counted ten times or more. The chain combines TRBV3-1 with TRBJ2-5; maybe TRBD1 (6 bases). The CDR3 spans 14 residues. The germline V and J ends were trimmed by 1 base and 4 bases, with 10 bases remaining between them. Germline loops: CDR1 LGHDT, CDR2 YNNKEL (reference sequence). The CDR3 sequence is CASSQVGQGETQYF. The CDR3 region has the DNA TGTGCCAGCAGCCAAGTGGGACAAGGAGAGACCCAGTACTTC.

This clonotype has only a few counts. CDR3 bases: TGTGCCAGCAGTTCACCAGGGGGCGGGAACACCGGGGAGCTGTTTTTT. Residues: CASSSPGGGNTGELFF. The chain uses TRBV28 and TRBJ2-2, with 8 bases lining up with TRBD1. CDR1 and CDR2 from the germline V gene are MDHEN and SYDVKM. Germline trimming cut 4 bases from V and 1 base from J; bases unmatched to any gene: 5. This CDR3 contains 16 residues.

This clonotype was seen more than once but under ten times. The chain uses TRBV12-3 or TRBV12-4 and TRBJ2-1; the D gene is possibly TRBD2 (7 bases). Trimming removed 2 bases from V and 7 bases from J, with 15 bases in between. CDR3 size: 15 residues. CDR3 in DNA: TGTGCCAGCAGTTTAAGGGGGGGCACGATGAATGAGCAGTTCTTC. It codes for CASSLRGGTMNEQFF.

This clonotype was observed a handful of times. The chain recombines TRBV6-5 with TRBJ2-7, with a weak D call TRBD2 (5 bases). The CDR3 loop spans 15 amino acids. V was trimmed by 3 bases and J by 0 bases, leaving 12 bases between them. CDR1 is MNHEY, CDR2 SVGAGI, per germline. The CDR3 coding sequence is TGTGCCAGCAGTTATCAGGACTTAACCTCCTACGAGCAGTACTTC. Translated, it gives CASSYQDLTSYEQYF.

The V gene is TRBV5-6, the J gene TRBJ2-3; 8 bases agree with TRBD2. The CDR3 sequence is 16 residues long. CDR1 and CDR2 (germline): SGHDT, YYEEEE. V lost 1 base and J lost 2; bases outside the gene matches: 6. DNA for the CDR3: TGTGCCAGCAGCTTGAAGCGGGGGACTCTCACAGATACGCAGTATTTT. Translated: CASSLKRGTLTDTQYF.

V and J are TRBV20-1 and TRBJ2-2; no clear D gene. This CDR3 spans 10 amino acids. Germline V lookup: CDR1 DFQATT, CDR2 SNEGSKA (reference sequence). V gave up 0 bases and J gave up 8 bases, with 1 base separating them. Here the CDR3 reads CSARDGELFF. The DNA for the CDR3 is TGCAGTGCTAGAGATGGGGAGCTGTTTTTT.

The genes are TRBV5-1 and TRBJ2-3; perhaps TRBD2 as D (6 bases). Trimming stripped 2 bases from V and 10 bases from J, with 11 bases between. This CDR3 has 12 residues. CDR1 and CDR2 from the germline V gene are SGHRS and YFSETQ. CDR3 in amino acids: CASSFPSEAQYF. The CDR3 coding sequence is TGCGCCAGCAGCTTCCCTAGCGAAGCGCAGTATTTT.

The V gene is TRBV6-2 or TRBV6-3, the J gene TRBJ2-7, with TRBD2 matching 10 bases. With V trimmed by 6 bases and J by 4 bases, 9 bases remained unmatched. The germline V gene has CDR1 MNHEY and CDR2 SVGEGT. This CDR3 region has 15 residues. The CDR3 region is CASSPGTSEEYEQYF. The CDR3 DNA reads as TGTGCCAGCAGCCCCGGGACTAGCGAAGAGTACGAGCAGTACTTC.

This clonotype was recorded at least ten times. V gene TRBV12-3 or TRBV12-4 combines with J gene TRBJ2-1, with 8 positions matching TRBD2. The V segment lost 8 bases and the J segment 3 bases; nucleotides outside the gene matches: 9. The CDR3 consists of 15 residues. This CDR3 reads CASAHLRGGYNEQFF. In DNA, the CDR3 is TGTGCCAGCGCCCATTTACGGGGGGGCTACAATGAGCAGTTCTTC.